What follows is one TCR beta chain and its context. The sample is drawn from a study of cytomegalovirus exposure and HLA in healthy donors. CDR1 and CDR2 (germline): SGHVS, FQNEAQ. This CDR3 region has 17 residues. J gave up 7 bases and V 6 bases, and 13 bases lay outside the gene matches. 60 Vbeta and 13 Jbeta primers were used in PCR. Using immunoSEQ multiplex PCR, the repertoire was profiled, and TCRdb retains in-frame clones only, with some absent. The sample holds around 170,000 clones, 84% seen once. The source is a woman in her 50s in good health and CMV-seropositive. Source material: PBMCs. V usage is TRBV7-8 and J usage is TRBJ1-6; TRBD1 agrees at 9 bases. In DNA form, the CDR3 reads TGTGCCAGCAGTTTGACCCCCGGGACAGGGAAGAATTCACCCCTCCACTTT. Protein: CASSLTPGTGKNSPLHF.